This T cell receptor beta chain was observed in a study of T cells in Graves' hyperthyroidism and ophthalmopathy. About the research overall: Peripheral blood was taken when the disease was first diagnosed, before any treatment began.

The study, taken as a whole, reports: It was a median around 6 months before onset that the model predicted ophthalmopathy.

V lost 2 bases, J lost 7 bases, and 8 bases lay in between. CDR1 and CDR2 from the germline V gene are GTSNPN and SVGIG (reference sequence). The CDR3 is made up of 11 amino acids. The PBMCs had their origin in roughly 9.4 ml of fresh peripheral blood. TCR beta CDR3 regions were amplified from RNA transcripts. The HTBI set primed first-round TCR CDR3 RT-PCR. TCRdb reprocessed the multiplex PCR reads with MiXCR, giving one entry per CDR3 protein. The sample lists some 510,000 distinct CDR3 sequences; around 20% were seen once. This clonotype was observed many times. No antigen is known for it. The V and J genes are TRBV30 and TRBJ1-1; D gene unclear. This clonotype was sampled from a man younger than 30 with Graves' hyperthyroidism. Sequenced input: blood. The CDR3 reads CAWSRANEAFF. The CDR3 DNA reads TGTGCCTGGAGTCGGGCTAATGAAGCTTTCTTT.